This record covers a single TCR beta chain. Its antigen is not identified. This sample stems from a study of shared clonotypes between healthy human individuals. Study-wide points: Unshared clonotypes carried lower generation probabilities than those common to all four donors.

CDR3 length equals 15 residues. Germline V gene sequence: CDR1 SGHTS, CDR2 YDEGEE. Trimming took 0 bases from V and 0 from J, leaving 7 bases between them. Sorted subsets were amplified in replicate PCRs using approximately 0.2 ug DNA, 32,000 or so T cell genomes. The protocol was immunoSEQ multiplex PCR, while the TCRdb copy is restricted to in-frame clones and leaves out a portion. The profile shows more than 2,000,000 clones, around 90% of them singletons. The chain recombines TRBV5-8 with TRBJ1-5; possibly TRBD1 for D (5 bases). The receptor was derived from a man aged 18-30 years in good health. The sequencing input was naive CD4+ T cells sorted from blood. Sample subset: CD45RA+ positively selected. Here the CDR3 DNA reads TGTGCCAGCAGCTTGGCAGGGAATAGCAATCAGCCCCAGCATTTT. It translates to CASSLAGNSNQPQHF.